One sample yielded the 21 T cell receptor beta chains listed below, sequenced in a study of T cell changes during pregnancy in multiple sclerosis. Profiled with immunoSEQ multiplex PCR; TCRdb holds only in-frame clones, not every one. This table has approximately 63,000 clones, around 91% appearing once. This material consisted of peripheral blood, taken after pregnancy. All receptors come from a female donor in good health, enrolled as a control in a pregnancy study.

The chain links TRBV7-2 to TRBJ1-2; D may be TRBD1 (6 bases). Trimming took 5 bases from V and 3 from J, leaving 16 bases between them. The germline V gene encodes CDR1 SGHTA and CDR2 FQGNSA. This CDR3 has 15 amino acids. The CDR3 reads CASSQGRGTDYGYTF. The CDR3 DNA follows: TGTGCCAGCAGCCAAGGCAGGGGCACTGACTATGGCTACACCTTC.

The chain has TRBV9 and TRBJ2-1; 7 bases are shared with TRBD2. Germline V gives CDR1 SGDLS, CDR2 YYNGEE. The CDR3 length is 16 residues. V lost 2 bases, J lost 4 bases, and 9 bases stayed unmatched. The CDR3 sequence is CASSVDEQRGYNEQFF. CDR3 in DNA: TGTGCCAGCAGCGTCGACGAACAGCGGGGTTACAATGAGCAGTTCTTC.

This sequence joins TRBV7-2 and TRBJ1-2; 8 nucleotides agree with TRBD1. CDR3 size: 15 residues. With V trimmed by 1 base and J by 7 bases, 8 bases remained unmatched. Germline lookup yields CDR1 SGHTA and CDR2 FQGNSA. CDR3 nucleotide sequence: TGTGCCAGCAGCTTAGAGGCGTCAGGGGGCGGTGGCTACACCTTC. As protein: CASSLEASGGGGYTF.

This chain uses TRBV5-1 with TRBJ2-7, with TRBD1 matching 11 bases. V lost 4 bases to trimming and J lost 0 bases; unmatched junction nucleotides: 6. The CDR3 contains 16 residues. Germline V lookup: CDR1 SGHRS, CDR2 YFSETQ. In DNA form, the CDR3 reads TGCGCCAGCAGCCCCGGACAGGGGGCCAACTCCTACGAGCAGTACTTC. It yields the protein CASSPGQGANSYEQYF. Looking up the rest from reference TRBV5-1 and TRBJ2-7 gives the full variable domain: KAGVTQTPRYLIKTRGQQVTLSCSPISGHRSVSWYQQTPGQGLQFLFEYFSETQRNKGNFPGRFSGRQFSNSRSEMNVSTLELGDSALYLCASSPGQGANSYEQYFGPGTRLTVT.

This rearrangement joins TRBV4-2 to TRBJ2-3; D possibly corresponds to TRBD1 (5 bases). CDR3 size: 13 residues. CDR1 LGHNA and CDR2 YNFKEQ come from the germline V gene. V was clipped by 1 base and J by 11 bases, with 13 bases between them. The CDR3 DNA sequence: TGTGCCAGCAGCCAAGTTAAAGGGGCGGAGCAGTATTTT. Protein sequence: CASSQVKGAEQYF.

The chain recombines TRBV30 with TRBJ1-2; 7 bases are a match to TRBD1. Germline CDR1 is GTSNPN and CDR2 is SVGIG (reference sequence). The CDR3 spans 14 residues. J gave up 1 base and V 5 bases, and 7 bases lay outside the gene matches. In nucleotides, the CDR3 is TGTGCCTGGGCGTCCTCAGGGGGTAACTATGGCTACACCTTC. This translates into CAWASSGGNYGYTF.

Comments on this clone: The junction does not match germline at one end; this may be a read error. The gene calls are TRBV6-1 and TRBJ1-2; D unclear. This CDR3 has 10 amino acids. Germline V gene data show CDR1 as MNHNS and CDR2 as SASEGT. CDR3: CVSATLGYTF. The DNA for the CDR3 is TGTGTCAGCGCGACATTAGGCTACACCTTC.

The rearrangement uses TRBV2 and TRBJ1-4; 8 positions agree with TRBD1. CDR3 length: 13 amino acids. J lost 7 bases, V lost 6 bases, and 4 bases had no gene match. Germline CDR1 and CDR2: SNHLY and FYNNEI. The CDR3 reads CASSLDRGEKLFF. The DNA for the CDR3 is TGTGCCAGCAGCTTAGACAGGGGTGAAAAACTGTTTTTT.

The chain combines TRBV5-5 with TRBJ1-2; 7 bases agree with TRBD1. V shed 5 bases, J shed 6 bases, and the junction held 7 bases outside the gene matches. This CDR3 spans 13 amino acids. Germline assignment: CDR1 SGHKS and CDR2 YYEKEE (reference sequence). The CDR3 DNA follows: TGTGCCAGCAGTTCCGACAGGGTCGATGGCTACACCTTC. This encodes CASSSDRVDGYTF.

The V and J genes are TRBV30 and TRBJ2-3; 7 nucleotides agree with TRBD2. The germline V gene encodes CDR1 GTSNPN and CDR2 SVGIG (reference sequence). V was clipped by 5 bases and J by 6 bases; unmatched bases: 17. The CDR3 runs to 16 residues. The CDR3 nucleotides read TGTGCCTGGGACGTCCTCGGCGGGGGATTCCAGGATACGCAGTATTTT. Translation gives CAWDVLGGGFQDTQYF.

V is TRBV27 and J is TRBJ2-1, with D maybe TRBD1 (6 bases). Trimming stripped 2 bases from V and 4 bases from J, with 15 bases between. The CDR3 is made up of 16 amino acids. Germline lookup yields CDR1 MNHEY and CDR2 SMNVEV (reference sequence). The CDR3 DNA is TGTGCCAGCAGTTTAAACGGGCAGGGGATATACAATGAGCAGTTCTTC. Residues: CASSLNGQGIYNEQFF.

CDR3 in DNA: TGTGCCAGCAGCTTGGTGGAGGACGGTTACAATGAGCAGTTCTTC. This encodes CASSLVEDGYNEQFF. The rearrangement uses TRBV5-4 and TRBJ2-1; possibly TRBD2 for D (5 bases). Germline V CDR1 and CDR2: SGHNT, YYREEE (reference sequence). This CDR3 has 15 amino acids. V was shortened by 0 bases and J by 4 bases, with 11 bases between the two germline ends. The whole variable domain, filled in from reference TRBV5-4 and TRBJ2-1, reads ETGVTQSPTHLIKTRGQQVTLRCSSQSGHNTVSWYQQALGQGPQFIFQYYREEENGRGNFPPRFSGLQFPNYSSELNVNALELDDSALYLCASSLVEDGYNEQFFGPGTRLTVL.

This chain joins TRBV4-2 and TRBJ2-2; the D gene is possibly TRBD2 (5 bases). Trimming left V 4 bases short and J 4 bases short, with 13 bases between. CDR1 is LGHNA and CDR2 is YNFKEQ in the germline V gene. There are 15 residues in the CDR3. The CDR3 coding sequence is TGTGCCAGCAGCCTAGGACTGGATTTCACCGGGGAGCTGTTTTTT. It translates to CASSLGLDFTGELFF.

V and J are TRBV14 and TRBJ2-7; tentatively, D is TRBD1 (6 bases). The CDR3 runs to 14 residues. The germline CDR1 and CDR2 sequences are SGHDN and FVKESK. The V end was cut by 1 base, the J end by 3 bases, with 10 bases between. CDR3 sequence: CASSQVQGFYEQYF. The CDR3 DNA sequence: TGTGCCAGCAGCCAAGTTCAGGGGTTCTACGAGCAGTACTTC.

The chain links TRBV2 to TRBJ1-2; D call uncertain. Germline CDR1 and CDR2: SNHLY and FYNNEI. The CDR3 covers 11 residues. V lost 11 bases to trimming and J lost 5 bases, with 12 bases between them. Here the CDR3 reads CASSTRYGYTF. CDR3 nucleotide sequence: TGTGCCTCGAGTACCCGTTATGGCTACACCTTC.

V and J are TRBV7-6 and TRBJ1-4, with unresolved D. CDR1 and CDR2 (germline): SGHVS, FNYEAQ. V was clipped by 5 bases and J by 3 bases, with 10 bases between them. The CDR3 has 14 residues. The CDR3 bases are TGTGCCAGCAGCCTTGGGCAGGCTAATGAAAAACTGTTTTTT. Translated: CASSLGQANEKLFF.

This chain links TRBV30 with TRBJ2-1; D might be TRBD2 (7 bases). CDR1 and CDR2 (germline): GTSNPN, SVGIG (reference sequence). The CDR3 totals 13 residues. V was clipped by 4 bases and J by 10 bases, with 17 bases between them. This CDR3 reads CAWMGGGYREQFF. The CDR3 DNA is TGTGCCTGGATGGGCGGGGGCTATAGAGAGCAGTTCTTC.

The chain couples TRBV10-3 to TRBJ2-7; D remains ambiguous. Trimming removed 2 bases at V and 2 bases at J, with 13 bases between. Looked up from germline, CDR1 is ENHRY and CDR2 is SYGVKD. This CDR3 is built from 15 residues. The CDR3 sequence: CAISEVLSLAYEQYF. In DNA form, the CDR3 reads TGTGCCATCAGTGAGGTCTTGAGCCTAGCCTACGAGCAGTACTTC.

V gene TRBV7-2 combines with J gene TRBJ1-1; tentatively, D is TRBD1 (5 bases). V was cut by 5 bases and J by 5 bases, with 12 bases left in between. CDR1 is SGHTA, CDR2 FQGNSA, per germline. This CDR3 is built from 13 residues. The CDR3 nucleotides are TGTGCCAGCAGCCGGGACTTTAGGACTGAAGCTTTCTTT. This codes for CASSRDFRTEAFF.

The CDR3 DNA sequence: TGTGCCAGCAGCTTAACCCTCTGGACAGGGGACACTGAAGCTTTCTTT. This sequence encodes CASSLTLWTGDTEAFF. The chain links TRBV11-2 to TRBJ1-1; 9 bases line up with TRBD1. There are 16 residues in the CDR3. The J segment lost 3 bases and the V segment lost 2 bases, leaving 7 bases of the junction unmatched. CDR1 and CDR2 (germline): SGHAT, FQNNGV.

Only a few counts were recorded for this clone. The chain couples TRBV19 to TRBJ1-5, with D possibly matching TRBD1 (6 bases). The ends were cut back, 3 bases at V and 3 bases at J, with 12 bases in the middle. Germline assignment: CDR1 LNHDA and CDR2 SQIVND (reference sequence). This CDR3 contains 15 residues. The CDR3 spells CASSMGAGSNQPQHF. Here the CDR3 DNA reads TGTGCCAGTAGTATGGGGGCAGGGTCCAATCAGCCCCAGCATTTT.